The 3 T cell receptor beta chains reported below all come from one sample, sequenced in a study of response to subunit inactivated influenza vaccine. One entry per CDR3 protein, called by TCRdb with MiXCR from the RT-PCR reads. This sample has about 310,000 distinct CDR3 sequences; over 20% occur once, and the top ten carry about a tenth. Here the sequenced sample was PBMCs from blood, taken less than 22 months after vaccination. The receptor set was obtained from a man aged 45 to 70 who received an inactivated influenza vaccine.

The chain recombines TRBV15 with TRBJ2-7, with 12 bases lining up with TRBD2. The junction had 4 bases not matched to a gene; V was cut back by 6 bases and J by 4 bases. The CDR3 spans 14 residues. Germline CDR1 and CDR2: LNHNV and YYDKDF (reference sequence). The CDR3 is CATRRTSGEYEQYF. In nucleotides, the CDR3 is TGTGCCACCAGAAGGACTAGCGGGGAGTACGAGCAGTACTTC. The variable domain in full, completed from reference TRBV15 and TRBJ2-7, reads DAMVIQNPRYQVTQFGKPVTLSCSQTLNHNVMYWYQQKSSQAPKLLFHYYDKDFNNEADTPDNFQSRRPNTSFCFLDIRSPGLGDTAMYLCATRRTSGEYEQYFGPGTRLTVT.

The chain uses TRBV29-1 and TRBJ2-1; no firm D call. The ends were cut back, 4 bases at V and 3 bases at J, with 10 bases in the middle. This CDR3 has 13 amino acids. The V gene's germline CDR1 is SQVTM and CDR2 ANQGSEA. The CDR3 reads CSVAPLSYNEQFF. The CDR3 DNA follows: TGCAGCGTTGCCCCGCTGAGCTACAATGAGCAGTTCTTC.

The table lists this clonotype with a few counts. The V call is TRBV18, the J call TRBJ1-4; D not certain. The CDR3 loop spans 16 amino acids. V lost 6 bases to trimming and J lost 1 base, with 15 bases between them. Germline CDR1 is KGHSH and CDR2 is LQKENI. The CDR3 nucleotides read TGTGCCAGCTCGCGCTATCAGACGGGAACTAATGAAAAACTGTTTTTT. Translating gives CASSRYQTGTNEKLFF.